Detailed here is one TCR beta chain. Its cognate antigen is unknown. RNA, once extracted, was reverse transcribed into cDNA for use as the sequencing template. The data were produced by immunoSEQ multiplex PCR, yet TCRdb's version contains in-frame clones alone and is incomplete. This table holds roughly 130,000 clones, roughly 54% found once. These data belong to a study of CD8+ T cells in alopecia areata. At the level of the study: The study gave treated patients oral tofacitinib at 5 to 10 mg twice daily.

General observations from the study: Mouse data revealed clearer TCR sharing than patient data did, a gap possibly tied to HLA.

Alopecia areata patients provided lesional scalp punch biopsies and peripheral blood, both collected for the study. The germline V gene encodes CDR1 LNHDA and CDR2 SQIVND (reference sequence). V lost 5 bases and J lost 7, with 15 bases in between. CDR3 length equals 14 residues. The chain carries TRBV19 and TRBJ1-5, with D unresolved. This TCR was sampled from a human donor with alopecia areata. Sequenced here: CD4+ T cells sorted from blood, sampled at week 0. In nucleotides, the CDR3 is TGTGCCAGTAGTCTTAAGGACGATGGGCAGCCCCAGCATTTT. It is translated as CASSLKDDGQPQHF.